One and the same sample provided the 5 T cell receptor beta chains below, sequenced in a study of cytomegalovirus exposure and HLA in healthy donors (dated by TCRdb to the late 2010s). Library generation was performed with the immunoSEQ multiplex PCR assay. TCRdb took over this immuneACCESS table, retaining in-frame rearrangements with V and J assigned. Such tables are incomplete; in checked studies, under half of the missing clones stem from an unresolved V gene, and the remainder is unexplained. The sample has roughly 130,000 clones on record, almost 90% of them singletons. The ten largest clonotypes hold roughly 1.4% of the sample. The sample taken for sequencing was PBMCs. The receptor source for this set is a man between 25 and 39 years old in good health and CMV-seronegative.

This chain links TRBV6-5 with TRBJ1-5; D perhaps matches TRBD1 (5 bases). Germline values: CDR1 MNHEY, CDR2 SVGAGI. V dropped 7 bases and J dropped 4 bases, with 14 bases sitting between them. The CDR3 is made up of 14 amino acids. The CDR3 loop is CASKRGKENQPQHF. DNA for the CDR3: TGTGCCAGCAAAAGGGGAAAGGAGAATCAGCCCCAGCATTTT.

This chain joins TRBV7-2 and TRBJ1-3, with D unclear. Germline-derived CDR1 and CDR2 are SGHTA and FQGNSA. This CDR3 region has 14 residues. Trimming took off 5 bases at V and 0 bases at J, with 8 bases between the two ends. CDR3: CASSGGTSGNTIYF. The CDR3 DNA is TGTGCCAGCAGCGGAGGCACCTCTGGAAACACCATATATTTT. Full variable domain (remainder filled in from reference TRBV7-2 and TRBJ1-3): GAGVSQSPSNKVTEKGKDVELRCDPISGHTALYWYRQSLGQGLEFLIYFQGNSAPDKSGLPSDRFSAERTGGSVSTLTIQRTQQEDSAVYLCASSGGTSGNTIYFGEGSWLTVV.

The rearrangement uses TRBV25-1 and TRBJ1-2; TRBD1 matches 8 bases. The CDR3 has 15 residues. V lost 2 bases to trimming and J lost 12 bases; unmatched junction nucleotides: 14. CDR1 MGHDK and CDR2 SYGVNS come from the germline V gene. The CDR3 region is CASSEIRGQDLTHTF. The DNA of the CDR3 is TGTGCCAGCAGTGAAATTCGGGGACAGGACCTAACCCACACCTTC.

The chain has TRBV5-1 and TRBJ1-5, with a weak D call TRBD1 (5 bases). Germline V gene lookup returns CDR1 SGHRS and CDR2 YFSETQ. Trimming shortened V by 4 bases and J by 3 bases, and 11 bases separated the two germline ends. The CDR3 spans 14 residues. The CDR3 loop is CASSPDRSNQPQHF. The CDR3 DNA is TGCGCCAGCAGCCCCGACAGATCCAATCAGCCCCAGCATTTT.

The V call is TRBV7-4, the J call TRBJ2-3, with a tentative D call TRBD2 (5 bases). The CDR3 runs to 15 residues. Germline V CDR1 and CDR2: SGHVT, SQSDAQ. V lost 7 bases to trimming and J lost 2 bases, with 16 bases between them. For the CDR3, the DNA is TGTGCCAGCACTCTAACGGGGTGGCACACAGATACGCAGTATTTT. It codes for CASTLTGWHTDTQYF.